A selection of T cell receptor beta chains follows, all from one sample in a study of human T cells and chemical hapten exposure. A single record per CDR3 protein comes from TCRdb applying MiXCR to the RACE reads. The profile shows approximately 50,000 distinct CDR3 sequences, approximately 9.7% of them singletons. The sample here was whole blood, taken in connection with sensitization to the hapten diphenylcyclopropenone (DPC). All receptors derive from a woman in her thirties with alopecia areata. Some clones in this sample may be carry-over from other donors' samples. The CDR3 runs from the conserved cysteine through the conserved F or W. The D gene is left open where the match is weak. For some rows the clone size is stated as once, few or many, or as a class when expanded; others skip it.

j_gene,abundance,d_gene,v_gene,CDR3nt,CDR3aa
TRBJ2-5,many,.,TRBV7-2,TGTGCCAGCAGCTTAGGTCCGGGCGGAGAGACCCAGTACTTC,CASSLGPGGETQYF
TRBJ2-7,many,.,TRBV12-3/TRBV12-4,TGTGCCAGCAGTTTAGGGACAGTCTACGAGCAGTACTTC,CASSLGTVYEQYF
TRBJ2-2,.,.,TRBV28,TGTGCCAGCAGTGGGGCCAGGACCGGGGAGCTGTTTTTT,CASSGARTGELFF
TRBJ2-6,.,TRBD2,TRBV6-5,TGTGCCAGCACCTATACTAGCGGTTACTCTGGGGCCAACGTCCTGACTTTC,CASTYTSGYSGANVLTF
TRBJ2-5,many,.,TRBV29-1,TGCAGCGGAAGGGCGTTTATGACGGAGCAAGAGACCCAGTACTTC,CSGRAFMTEQETQYF
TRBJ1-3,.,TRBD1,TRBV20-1,TGCAGTGCTCCGAGGACAGGCTACCCCTCTGGAAACACCATATATTTT,CSAPRTGYPSGNTIYF
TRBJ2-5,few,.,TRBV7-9,TGTGCCAGCAGCTCCTTTTTCGACAGTCAAGAGACCCAGTACTTC,CASSSFFDSQETQYF
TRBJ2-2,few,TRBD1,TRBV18,TGTGCCAGCTCACCCCTCGGACAGGGGGCCTCCGGGGAGCTGTTTTTT,CASSPLGQGASGELFF
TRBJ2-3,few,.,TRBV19,TGTGCCAGTAGTATAGACGTCGGCCCTACAAATACGCAGTATTTT,CASSIDVGPTNTQYF
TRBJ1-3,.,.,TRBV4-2,TGTACCAGCAGCCAAGCCGTCTCTGGAAACACCATATATTTT,CTSSQAVSGNTIYF
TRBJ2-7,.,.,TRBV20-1,TGCAGTGCTGGTATTCAATCCGAGCAGTACTTC,CSAGIQSEQYF
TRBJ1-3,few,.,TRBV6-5,TGTGCCAGCAGTCCCATAGGCCGGAGCTCTGGAAACACCATATATTTT,CASSPIGRSSGNTIYF
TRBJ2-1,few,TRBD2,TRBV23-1,TGCGCCAGCAGTCAATCGTCGGGGGGTCGGTCCTACAATGAGCAGTTCTTC,CASSQSSGGRSYNEQFF
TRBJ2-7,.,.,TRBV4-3,TGCGCCAGCAGCCAGAGGGACAAGGGGTTCTACGAGCAGTACTTC,CASSQRDKGFYEQYF
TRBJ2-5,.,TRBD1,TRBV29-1,TGCAGCTCAAACAGGGGCGTGAGTGGAGAGACCCAGTACTTC,CSSNRGVSGETQYF
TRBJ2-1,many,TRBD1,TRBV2,TGTGCCAGCAGTGCGACAGGGGTTCGGGGGAATGAGCAGTTCTTC,CASSATGVRGNEQFF
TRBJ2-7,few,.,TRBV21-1,TGTGCCAGCAGCCGACGGATTCGAGGTGAGCAGTACTTC,CASSRRIRGEQYF
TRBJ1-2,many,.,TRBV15,TGTGCCACCAGCAGAGATCCCGGGGCCCGCCATGGCTACACCTTC,CATSRDPGARHGYTF
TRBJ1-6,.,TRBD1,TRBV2,TGTGCCAGCAGTGAATCGGGCAGGGGGGGTTCACCCCTCCACTTT,CASSESGRGGSPLHF
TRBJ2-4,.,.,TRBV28,TGTGCCAGCAGGGGAAAAGCCAAAAACATTCAGTACTTC,CASRGKAKNIQYF
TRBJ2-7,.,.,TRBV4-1,TGCGCCAGCAGCCAACAGGGCGGCGAGCAGTACTTC,CASSQQGGEQYF
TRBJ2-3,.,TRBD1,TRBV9,TGTGCCAGCAGCGTAGGAAACAGGGGACCCCGCGGGGATACGCAGTATTTT,CASSVGNRGPRGDTQYF
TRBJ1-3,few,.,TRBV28,TGTGCCAGCAGTTTACCGGGGCGCAGAAACACCATATATTTT,CASSLPGRRNTIYF
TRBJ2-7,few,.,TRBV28,TGTGCCAGCAGTCAGAGCCAGGGACCCACCTACGAGCAGTACTTC,CASSQSQGPTYEQYF
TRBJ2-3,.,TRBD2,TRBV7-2,TGTGCCAGCAGCTTAGGGGGTCTAGCGGGGGGCACAGATACGCAGTATTTT,CASSLGGLAGGTDTQYF
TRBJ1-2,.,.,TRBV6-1,TGTGCCAGCAGTGACCCGCAGGGAGTGGTTAACTATGGCTACACCTTC,CASSDPQGVVNYGYTF
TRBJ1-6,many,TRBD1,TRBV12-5,TGTGCTAGTGGACGTGACAGGGCCTCCTATAATTCACCCCTCCACTTT,CASGRDRASYNSPLHF
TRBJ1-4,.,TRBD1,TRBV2,TGTGCCAGCAGTGAATGGGGGACAGGGAGTGAAAAACTGTTTTTT,CASSEWGTGSEKLFF
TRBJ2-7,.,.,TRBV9,TGTGCCAGCAGCACCGGACGGGGCGGGTACGAGCAGTACTTC,CASSTGRGGYEQYF
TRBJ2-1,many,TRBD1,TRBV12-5,TGTGCTAGTGTCCCGGGACAGGCGTACAATGAGCAGTTCTTC,CASVPGQAYNEQFF
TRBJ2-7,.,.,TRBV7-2,TGTGCCAGCAGCTTCCGTCGTGGGGGTGAATACGAGCAGTACTTC,CASSFRRGGEYEQYF
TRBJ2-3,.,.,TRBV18,TGTGCCAGCTCACCCGGACGGTCCAGCACAGATACGCAGTATTTT,CASSPGRSSTDTQYF
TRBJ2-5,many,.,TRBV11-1,TGTGCCAGCAGCCCGCGCGGGGAAACCCAGTACTTC,CASSPRGETQYF
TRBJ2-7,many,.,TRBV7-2,TGTGCCAGCAGCGTAGCTTCGGGGGTCTCCTACGAGCAGTACTTC,CASSVASGVSYEQYF
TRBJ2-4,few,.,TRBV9,TGTGCCAGCAACGGAGGGGGGAGGGCCAAAAACATTCAGTACTTC,CASNGGGRAKNIQYF
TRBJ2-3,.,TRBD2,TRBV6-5,TGTGCCAGCAGTTACCGAGGGCGGGGGGGAAAGAATACGCAGTATTTT,CASSYRGRGGKNTQYF
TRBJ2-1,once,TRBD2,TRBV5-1,TGCGCCAGCAGCTCGAGCGAGCGGGGGGGTAACAATGAGCAGTTCTTC,CASSSSERGGNNEQFF
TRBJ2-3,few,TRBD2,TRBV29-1,TGCAGCGTTGGGATTAGCGGGGACTCCACAGATACGCAGTATTTT,CSVGISGDSTDTQYF
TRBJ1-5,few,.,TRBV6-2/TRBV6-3,TGTGCCACCCGGACAGGCAATCAGCCCCAGCATTTT,CATRTGNQPQHF
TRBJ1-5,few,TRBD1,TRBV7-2,TGTGCCAGCAGCTTAGAAGGGCAGGGGGCGGGTCAGCCCCAGCATTTT,CASSLEGQGAGQPQHF
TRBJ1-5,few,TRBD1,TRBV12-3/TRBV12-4,TGTGCCAGCAGTGCAAGGACAGGGGTACCTCAGCCCCAGCATTTT,CASSARTGVPQPQHF
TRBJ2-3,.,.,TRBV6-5,TGTGCCAGCACTGGAGGGCGAGCAGATACGCAGTATTTT,CASTGGRADTQYF
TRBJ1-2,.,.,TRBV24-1,TGTGCCACCAGTGACAACAGGGCAAGGGGCTTTGATGGCTACACCTTC,CATSDNRARGFDGYTF
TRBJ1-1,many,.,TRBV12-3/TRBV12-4,TGTGCCAGCACCTTAGGGCCGCCCCAAGCGAACACTGAAGCTTTCTTT,CASTLGPPQANTEAFF
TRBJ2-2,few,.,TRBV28,TGTGCCAGCAGCTCGCGGAACACCGGGGAGCTGTTTTTT,CASSSRNTGELFF
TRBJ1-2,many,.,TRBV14,TGTGCCAGCAGCCTCTACCGGAGCTATGGCTACACCTTC,CASSLYRSYGYTF
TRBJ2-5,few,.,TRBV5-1,TGCGCCAGCAGCTTGGAGTCGAGAGGAGAGACCCAGTACTTC,CASSLESRGETQYF
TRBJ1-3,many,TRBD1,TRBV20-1,TGCAGTGCGAAACCGGGACAGAGAAACACCATATATTTT,CSAKPGQRNTIYF
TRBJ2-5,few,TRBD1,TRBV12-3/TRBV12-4,TGTGCCAGCAGACCCGAGGGACAGCCCCAAGAGACCCAGTACTTC,CASRPEGQPQETQYF
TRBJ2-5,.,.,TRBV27,TGTGCCAGCAGTTTATCGCGCCTAGAGACCCAGTACTTC,CASSLSRLETQYF
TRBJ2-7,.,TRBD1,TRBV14,TGTGCCAGCAGTCGTCCGGGACAGGGTAGCCACGAGCAGTACTTC,CASSRPGQGSHEQYF
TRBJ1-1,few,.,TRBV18,TGTGCCAGCTCACCGCTCCTAGACACTGAAGCTTTCTTT,CASSPLLDTEAFF